This T cell receptor beta chain is from a study of T cells in Graves' hyperthyroidism and ophthalmopathy. About the research overall: Once the initial diagnosis was made, peripheral blood was obtained before any treatment. Study observations and caveats: Clonotypes that were expanded in thyroid above 0.001 mostly appeared in blood too. In simple terms, a model built on 13 V-J features told ophthalmopathy apart from stable hyperthyroidism.

Comment on this clonotype: Its antigen is unknown.

The CDR3 is 15 residues long. V lost 5 bases, J lost 0 bases, and 4 bases stayed unmatched. Amplified TCR beta CDR3 regions derived from RNA transcripts. Carried out on the TCR CDR3, a first-round RT-PCR used the HTBI primer set. TCRdb fed the multiplex PCR reads into MiXCR, producing one record per CDR3 protein. Here the sample spans about 600,000 distinct CDR3 sequences, 13% to 15% being singletons. Sample: blood. This rearrangement joins TRBV12-3 or TRBV12-4 to TRBJ1-5; TRBD1 matches 7 bases. This receptor was obtained from a woman aged 18-30 years with Graves' ophthalmopathy. In DNA form, the CDR3 reads TGTGCCAGCAGTCCCCACAGGGGTAGCAATCAGCCCCAGCATTTT. Translation gives CASSPHRGSNQPQHF.